This T cell receptor (beta chain) was identified during a study of blood T cell repertoires in COVID-19. Background on the study: From the United States, Italy and Spain came samples of acute and convalescent COVID-19. In each case, the material was cDNA or gDNA derived from T cells, B-cell-depleted T cells, or PBMCs.

Per the study methods: Amplification from reference gene primers served as the basis for estimated nucleated cell counts. Only in-frame clones appear in the TCRdb table, and some are missing; sequencing was by immunoSEQ multiplex PCR. That table is the source of V, J and clone size, and D and trimming were worked out from the DNA. The data contain 140,000 to 150,000 clones, roughly 76% of them singletons. The receptor comes from a human donor with acute or convalescent COVID-19. The donor label of this sample is uncertain. Source material: peripheral blood.

Here the CDR3 DNA reads TGTGCCAGCAGTTTGAGCGGGGGCCCACAAGAGACCCAGTACTTC. Its translation is CASSLSGGPQETQYF. The chain carries TRBV6-5 and TRBJ2-5; 8 bases are a match to TRBD2. The CDR3 sequence is 15 residues long. V lost 4 bases, J lost 2 bases, and 6 bases stayed unmatched. Looked up from germline, CDR1 is MNHEY and CDR2 is SVGAGI.